This TCR beta chain was recovered during a study of blood T cell repertoires in COVID-19. Whole-study context: Donors in the United States, Italy and Spain gave samples during acute or convalescent COVID-19. Nucleic acid was either cDNA or gDNA, and it came from T cells, B-cell-depleted T cells, or PBMCs.

Method: immunoSEQ multiplex PCR; TCRdb's copy keeps in-frame clones and lacks some. The sample comprises about 44,000 clones, about 81% of which are singletons, and about 40% rests with the top ten. There are 13 residues in the CDR3. Germline V gives CDR1 SGHAT, CDR2 FQNNGV. The ends were cut back, 4 bases at V and 6 bases at J, with 12 bases in the middle. The chain couples TRBV11-2 to TRBJ1-2; D perhaps matches TRBD1 (5 bases). This clonotype was sampled from a human donor in a cohort sampled during active COVID-19. Material: peripheral blood. The DNA for the CDR3 is TGTGCCAGCAGCTCTTTAGGGGCGGATGGCTACACCTTC. Its protein product is CASSSLGADGYTF.